These 5 T cell receptor beta chains originate from one sample sequenced in a study of T cell responses to AZD1222 COVID-19 vaccine. Assay: immunoSEQ multiplex PCR; the TCRdb copy retains only in-frame clones and omits some. In the table there are around 160,000 clones, about 90% of which are singletons. Sequences were derived from peripheral blood, sampled on day 0 of MenACWY control vaccination. The receptors were gathered from an adult in good health.

V usage is TRBV3-1 (or the pseudogene TRBV3-2) and J usage is TRBJ2-6, with TRBD1 matching 7 bases. V lost 4 bases and J lost 2; bases outside the gene matches: 5. The V gene's germline CDR1 is LGHDT and CDR2 YNNKEL (reference sequence). The length of the CDR3 is 16 residues. CDR3 protein: CASSRTQGAGANVLTF. CDR3 nucleotides: TGTGCCAGCAGCCGAACTCAGGGGGCTGGGGCCAACGTCCTGACTTTC.

In this sample, this clone turned up many times. CDR3 protein: CATEGAEGNTIYF. As DNA, the CDR3 is TGTGCCACCGAGGGGGCGGAAGGAAACACCATATATTTT. The chain carries TRBV6-5 and TRBJ1-3, with TRBD1 matching over 7 bases. V was clipped by 10 bases and J by 4 bases; unmatched bases: 7. The CDR3 consists of 13 residues. From germline, CDR1 is MNHEY and CDR2 SVGAGI.

This clone was seen only a few times. The genes are TRBV28 and TRBJ2-2, with 10 bases identical to TRBD1. Germline lookup yields CDR1 MDHEN and CDR2 SYDVKM. This CDR3 has 14 amino acids. Trimming took 6 bases from V and 4 from J; bases not matched to a gene: 2. The CDR3 coding sequence is TGTGCCAGCAGCTGGGACAGGGGCACCGGGGAGCTGTTTTTT. Protein: CASSWDRGTGELFF.

This clone was seen just once. This chain uses TRBV5-5 with TRBJ1-1; no reliable D call. V lost 0 bases to trimming and J lost 1 base, with 10 bases between them. Germline V gene lookup returns CDR1 SGHKS and CDR2 YYEKEE (reference sequence). This CDR3 contains 15 residues. The CDR3 nucleotides are TGTGCCAGCAGCTTGGGAAGGGTTCCGAACACTGAAGCTTTCTTT. Its protein product is CASSLGRVPNTEAFF.

This chain uses TRBV28 with TRBJ1-1, with D tentatively TRBD1 (5 bases). Germline V CDR1 and CDR2: MDHEN, SYDVKM. The CDR3 extends over 15 amino acids. Trimming pared 2 bases from V and 4 bases from J, leaving 14 bases between. This CDR3 reads CASSLEFRARTEAFF. CDR3 coding DNA: TGTGCCAGCAGTTTAGAATTCAGGGCCCGCACTGAAGCTTTCTTT.